This TCR beta chain comes out of a study of Graves' ophthalmopathy and Graves' hyperthyroidism. The V gene lost 0 bases and the J gene lost 4 bases, with 18 bases spanning the gap. The CDR3 runs 16 residues. From germline, CDR1 is DFQATT and CDR2 SNEGSKA (reference sequence). Amplification of TCR beta CDR3 regions used RNA transcripts. First-round RT-PCR relied on HTBI primers, and a second-round multiplex PCR came next. TCRdb passed the multiplex PCR reads through MiXCR, listing each CDR3 protein once. Altogether around 1,200,000 distinct CDR3 sequences are present, 35% to 45% being singletons, with the ten largest covering around 10%.

The gene calls are TRBV20-1 and TRBJ1-2; D is perhaps TRBD1 (5 bases). Source material: peripheral blood or thyroid tissue (not recorded which). This receptor was obtained from an adult man with Graves' hyperthyroidism. This CDR3 reads CSARDPIFQGPYGYTF. CDR3 coding DNA: TGCAGTGCTAGAGACCCTATTTTCCAGGGCCCCTATGGCTACACCTTC.